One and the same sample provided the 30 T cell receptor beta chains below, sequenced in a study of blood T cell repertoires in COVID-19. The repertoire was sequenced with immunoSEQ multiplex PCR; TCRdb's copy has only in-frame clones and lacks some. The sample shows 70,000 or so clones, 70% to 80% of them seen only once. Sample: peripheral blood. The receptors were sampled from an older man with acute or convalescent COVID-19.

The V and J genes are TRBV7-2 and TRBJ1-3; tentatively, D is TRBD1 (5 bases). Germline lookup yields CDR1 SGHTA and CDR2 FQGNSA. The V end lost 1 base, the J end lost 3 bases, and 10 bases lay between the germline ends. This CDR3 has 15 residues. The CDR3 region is CASSLVQAIGNTIYF. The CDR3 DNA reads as TGTGCCAGCAGCTTAGTACAGGCGATTGGAAACACCATATATTTT.

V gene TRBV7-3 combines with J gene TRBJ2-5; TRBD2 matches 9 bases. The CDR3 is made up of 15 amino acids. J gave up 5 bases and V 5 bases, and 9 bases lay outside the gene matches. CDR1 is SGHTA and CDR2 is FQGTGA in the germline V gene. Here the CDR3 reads CASSLGSSGRETQYF. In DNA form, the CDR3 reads TGTGCCAGCAGCCTCGGCTCCAGCGGGAGGGAGACCCAGTACTTC.

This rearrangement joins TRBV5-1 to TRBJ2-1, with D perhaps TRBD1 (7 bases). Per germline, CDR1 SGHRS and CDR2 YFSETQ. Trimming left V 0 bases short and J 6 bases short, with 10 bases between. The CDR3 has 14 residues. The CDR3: CASSLGQGGNEQFF. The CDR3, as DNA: TGCGCCAGCAGCTTGGGGCAGGGGGGCAATGAGCAGTTCTTC.

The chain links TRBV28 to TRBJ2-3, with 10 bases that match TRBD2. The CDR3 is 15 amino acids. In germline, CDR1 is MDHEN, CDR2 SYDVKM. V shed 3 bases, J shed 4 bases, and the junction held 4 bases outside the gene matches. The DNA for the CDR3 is TGTGCCAGCAGTTTCAGCGGGAGGGGTGCAGATACGCAGTATTTT. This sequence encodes CASSFSGRGADTQYF.

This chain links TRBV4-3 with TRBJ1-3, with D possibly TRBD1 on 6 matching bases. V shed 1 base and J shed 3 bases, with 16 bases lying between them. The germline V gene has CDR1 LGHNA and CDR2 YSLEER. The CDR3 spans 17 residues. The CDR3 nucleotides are TGCGCCAGCAGCCAAGCGGCAGGGGATTCAGGTGGAAACACCATATATTTT. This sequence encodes CASSQAAGDSGGNTIYF.

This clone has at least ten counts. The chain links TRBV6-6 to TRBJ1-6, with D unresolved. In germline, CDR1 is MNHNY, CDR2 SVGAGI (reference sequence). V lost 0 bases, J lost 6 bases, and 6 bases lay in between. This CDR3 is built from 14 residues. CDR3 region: CASSYSEANSPLHF. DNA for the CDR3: TGTGCCAGCAGTTACTCGGAGGCTAATTCACCCCTCCACTTT.

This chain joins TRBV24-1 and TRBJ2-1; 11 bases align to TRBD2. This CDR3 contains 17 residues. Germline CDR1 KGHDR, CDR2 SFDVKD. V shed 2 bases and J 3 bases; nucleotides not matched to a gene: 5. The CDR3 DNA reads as TGTGCCACCAGTGATTCACCGGGACTAGCGGACTACAATGAGCAGTTCTTC. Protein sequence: CATSDSPGLADYNEQFF.

CDR3 bases: TGCGCCAGCAGCTTGGCCGGGGAGGGCAATCAGCCCCAGCATTTT. Translated: CASSLAGEGNQPQHF. V gene TRBV5-1 combines with J gene TRBJ1-5; D gene uncertain. The germline V gene encodes CDR1 SGHRS and CDR2 YFSETQ. This CDR3 is built from 15 residues. Trimming stripped 0 bases from V and 2 bases from J, with 9 bases between.

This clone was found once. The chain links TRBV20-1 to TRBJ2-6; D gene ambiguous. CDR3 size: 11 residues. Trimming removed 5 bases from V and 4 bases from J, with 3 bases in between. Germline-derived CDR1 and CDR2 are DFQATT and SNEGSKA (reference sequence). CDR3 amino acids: CSAQGANVLTF. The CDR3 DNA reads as TGCAGTGCTCAGGGGGCCAACGTCCTGACTTTC.

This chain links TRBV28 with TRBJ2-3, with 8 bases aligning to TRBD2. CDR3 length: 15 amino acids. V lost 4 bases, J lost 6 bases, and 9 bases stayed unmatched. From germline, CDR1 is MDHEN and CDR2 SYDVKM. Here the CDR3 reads CASSSPGGETDTQYF. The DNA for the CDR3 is TGTGCCAGCAGTTCCCCCGGGGGGGAGACCGATACGCAGTATTTT.

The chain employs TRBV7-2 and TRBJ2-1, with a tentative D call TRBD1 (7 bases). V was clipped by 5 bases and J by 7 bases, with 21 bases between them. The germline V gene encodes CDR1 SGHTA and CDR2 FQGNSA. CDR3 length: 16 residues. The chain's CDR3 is CASSPHQGGGFNEQFF. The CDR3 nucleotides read TGTGCCAGCAGCCCTCATCAGGGGGGTGGGTTTAATGAGCAGTTCTTC.

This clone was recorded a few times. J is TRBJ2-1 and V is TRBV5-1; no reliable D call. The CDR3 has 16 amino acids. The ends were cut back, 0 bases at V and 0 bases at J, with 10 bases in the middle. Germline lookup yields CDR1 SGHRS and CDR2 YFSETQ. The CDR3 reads CASSLADSSSYNEQFF. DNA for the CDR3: TGCGCCAGCAGCTTGGCCGACTCGAGCTCCTACAATGAGCAGTTCTTC.

This chain's CDR3 is CASSPGFSYEQYF. The CDR3 region has the DNA TGTGCCAGCAGCCCCGGTTTTTCCTACGAGCAGTACTTC. The chain joins TRBV5-8 to TRBJ2-7; no clear D. Germline V gives CDR1 SGHTS, CDR2 YDEGEE. V shed 4 bases and J shed 1 base, with 9 bases lying between them. The CDR3 spans 13 residues.

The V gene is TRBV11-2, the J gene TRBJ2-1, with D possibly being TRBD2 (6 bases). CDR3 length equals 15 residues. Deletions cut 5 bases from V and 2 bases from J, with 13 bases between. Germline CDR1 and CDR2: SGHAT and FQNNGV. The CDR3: CASSPMGGTYNEQFF. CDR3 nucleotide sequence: TGTGCCAGCAGCCCGATGGGGGGAACCTACAATGAGCAGTTCTTC.

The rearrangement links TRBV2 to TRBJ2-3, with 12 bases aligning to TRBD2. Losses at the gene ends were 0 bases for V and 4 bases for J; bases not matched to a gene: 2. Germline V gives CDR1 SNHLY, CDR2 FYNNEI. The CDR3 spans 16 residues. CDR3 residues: CASSEALAGGSDTQYF. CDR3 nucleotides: TGTGCCAGCAGTGAAGCGCTAGCGGGAGGGTCAGATACGCAGTATTTT.

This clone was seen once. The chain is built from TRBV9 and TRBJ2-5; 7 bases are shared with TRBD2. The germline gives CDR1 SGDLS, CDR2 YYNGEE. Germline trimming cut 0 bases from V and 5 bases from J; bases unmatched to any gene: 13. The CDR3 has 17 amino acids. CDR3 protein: CASSVERVGGSRETQYF. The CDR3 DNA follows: TGTGCCAGCAGCGTAGAAAGGGTTGGCGGGAGCAGGGAGACCCAGTACTTC.

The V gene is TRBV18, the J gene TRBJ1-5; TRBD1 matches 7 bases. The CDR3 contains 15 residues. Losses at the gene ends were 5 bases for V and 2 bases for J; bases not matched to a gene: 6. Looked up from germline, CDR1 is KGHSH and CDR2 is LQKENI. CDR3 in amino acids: CASSSGQVRNQPQHF. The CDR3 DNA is TGTGCCAGCTCATCCGGACAGGTCCGCAATCAGCCCCAGCATTTT.

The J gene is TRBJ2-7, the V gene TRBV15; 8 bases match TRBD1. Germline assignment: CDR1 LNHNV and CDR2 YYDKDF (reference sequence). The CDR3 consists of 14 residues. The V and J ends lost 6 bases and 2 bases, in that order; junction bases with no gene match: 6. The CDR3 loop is CATRIDRGPYEQYF. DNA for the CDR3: TGTGCCACCAGAATAGACAGGGGACCCTACGAGCAGTACTTC. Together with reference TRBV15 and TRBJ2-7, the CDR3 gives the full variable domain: DAMVIQNPRYQVTQFGKPVTLSCSQTLNHNVMYWYQQKSSQAPKLLFHYYDKDFNNEADTPDNFQSRRPNTSFCFLDIRSPGLGDTAMYLCATRIDRGPYEQYFGPGTRLTVT.

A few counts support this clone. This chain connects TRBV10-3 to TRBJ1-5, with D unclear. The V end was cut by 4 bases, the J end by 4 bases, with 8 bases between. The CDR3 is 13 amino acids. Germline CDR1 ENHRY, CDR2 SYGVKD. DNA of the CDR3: TGTGCCATCAGTGGGGCAGGAAATCAGCCCCAGCATTTT. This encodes CAISGAGNQPQHF.

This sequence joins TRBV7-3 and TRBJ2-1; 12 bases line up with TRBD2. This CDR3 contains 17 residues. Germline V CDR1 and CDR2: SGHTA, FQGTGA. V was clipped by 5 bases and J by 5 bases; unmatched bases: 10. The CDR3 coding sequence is TGTGCCAGCAGCCTGCAAGGACTAGCGGGGCGACACAATGAGCAGTTCTTC. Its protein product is CASSLQGLAGRHNEQFF.

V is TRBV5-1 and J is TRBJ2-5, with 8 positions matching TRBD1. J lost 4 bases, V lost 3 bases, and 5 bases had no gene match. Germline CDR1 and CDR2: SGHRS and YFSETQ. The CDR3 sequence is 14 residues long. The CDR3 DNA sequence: TGCGCCAGCAGCTCATGGACAGGGACAGAGACCCAGTACTTC. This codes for CASSSWTGTETQYF. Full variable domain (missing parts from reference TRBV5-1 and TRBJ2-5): KAGVTQTPRYLIKTRGQQVTLSCSPISGHRSVSWYQQTPGQGLQFLFEYFSETQRNKGNFPGRFSGRQFSNSRSEMNVSTLELGDSALYLCASSSWTGTETQYFGPGTRLLVL.

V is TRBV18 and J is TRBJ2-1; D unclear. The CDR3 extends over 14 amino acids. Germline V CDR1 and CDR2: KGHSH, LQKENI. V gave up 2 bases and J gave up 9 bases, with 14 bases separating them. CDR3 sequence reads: CASSPTAGSGEQFF. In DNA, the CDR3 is TGTGCCAGCTCACCAACTGCCGGGTCCGGTGAGCAGTTCTTC.

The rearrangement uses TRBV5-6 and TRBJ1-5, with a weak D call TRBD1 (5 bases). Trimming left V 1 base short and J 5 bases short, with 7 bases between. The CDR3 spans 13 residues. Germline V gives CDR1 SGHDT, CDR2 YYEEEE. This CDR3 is CASSLTGDQPQHF. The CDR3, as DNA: TGTGCCAGCAGCTTGACGGGGGATCAGCCCCAGCATTTT. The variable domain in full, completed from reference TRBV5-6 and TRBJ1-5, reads DAGVTQSPTHLIKTRGQQVTLRCSPKSGHDTVSWYQQALGQGPQFIFQYYEEEERQRGNFPDRFSGHQFPNYSSELNVNALLLGDSALYLCASSLTGDQPQHFGDGTRLSIL.

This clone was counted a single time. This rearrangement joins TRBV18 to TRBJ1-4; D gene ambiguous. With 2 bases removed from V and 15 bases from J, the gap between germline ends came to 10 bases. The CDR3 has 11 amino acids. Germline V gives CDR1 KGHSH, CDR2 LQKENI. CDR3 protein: CASSPDVGLFF. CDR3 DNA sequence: TGTGCCAGCTCACCAGATGTCGGGTTGTTTTTT.

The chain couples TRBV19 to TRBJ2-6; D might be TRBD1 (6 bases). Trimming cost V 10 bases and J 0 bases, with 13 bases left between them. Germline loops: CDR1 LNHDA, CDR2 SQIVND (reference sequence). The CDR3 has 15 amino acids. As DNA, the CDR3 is TGTGCCACCAAGGACAGCCCCTCTGGGGCCAACGTCCTGACTTTC. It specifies CATKDSPSGANVLTF. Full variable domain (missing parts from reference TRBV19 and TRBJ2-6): DGGITQSPKYLFRKEGQNVTLSCEQNLNHDAMYWYRQDPGQGLRLIYYSQIVNDFQKGDIAEGYSVSREKKESFPLTVTSAQKNPTAFYLCATKDSPSGANVLTFGAGSRLTVL.

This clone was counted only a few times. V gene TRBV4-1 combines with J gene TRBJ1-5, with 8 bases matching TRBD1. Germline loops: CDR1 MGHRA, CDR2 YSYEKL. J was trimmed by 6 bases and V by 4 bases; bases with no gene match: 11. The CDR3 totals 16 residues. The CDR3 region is CASSPEGGQATQPQHF. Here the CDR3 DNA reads TGCGCCAGCAGCCCCGAGGGGGGACAGGCAACTCAGCCCCAGCATTTT.

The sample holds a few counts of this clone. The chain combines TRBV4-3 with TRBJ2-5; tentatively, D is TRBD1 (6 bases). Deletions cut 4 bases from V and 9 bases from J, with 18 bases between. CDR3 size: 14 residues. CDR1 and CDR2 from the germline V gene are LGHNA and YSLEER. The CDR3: CASSREAGARAQYF. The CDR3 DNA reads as TGCGCCAGCAGCCGGGAAGCAGGGGCCAGGGCCCAGTACTTC.

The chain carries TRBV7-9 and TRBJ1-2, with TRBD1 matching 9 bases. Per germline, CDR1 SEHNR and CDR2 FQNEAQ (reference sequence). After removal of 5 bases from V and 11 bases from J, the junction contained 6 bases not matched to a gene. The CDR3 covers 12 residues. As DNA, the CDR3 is TGTGCCAGCAGCCTCGGACAGGGGCGATACACCTTC. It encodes CASSLGQGRYTF.

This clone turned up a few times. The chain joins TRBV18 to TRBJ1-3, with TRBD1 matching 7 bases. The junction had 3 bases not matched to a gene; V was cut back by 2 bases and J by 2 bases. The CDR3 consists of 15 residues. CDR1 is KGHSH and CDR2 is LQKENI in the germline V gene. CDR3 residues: CASSPTGATGNTIYF. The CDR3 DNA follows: TGTGCCAGCTCACCAACAGGGGCGACTGGAAACACCATATATTTT. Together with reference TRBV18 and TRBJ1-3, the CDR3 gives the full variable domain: NAGVMQNPRHLVRRRGQEARLRCSPMKGHSHVYWYRQLPEEGLKFMVYLQKENIIDESGMPKERFSAEFPKEGPSILRIQQVVRGDSAAYFCASSPTGATGNTIYFGEGSWLTVV.

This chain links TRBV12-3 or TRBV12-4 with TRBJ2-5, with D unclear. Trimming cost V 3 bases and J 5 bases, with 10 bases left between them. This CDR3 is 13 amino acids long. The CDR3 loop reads CASSFSARETQYF. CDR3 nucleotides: TGTGCCAGCAGTTTTTCAGCGCGGGAGACCCAGTACTTC.